These 11 T cell receptor beta chains originate from one sample sequenced in a study of tumor-infiltrating lymphocytes in primary liver carcinoma. Production of TCR beta cDNA used approximately 480 ng total RNA together with a constant-region primer. TCR beta libraries came from three nested multiplex PCR rounds using slightly modified ARM-PCR. Investigators reported that the first two PCR rounds, at 10 cycles each, used TRBV1-TRBV30 forward primers with a C-beta reverse primer. TCRdb itself ran the multiplex PCR reads through MiXCR, one entry per CDR3 protein. The sample shows 300,000 to 350,000 distinct CDR3 sequences, about two thirds of them seen only once. Out of unsorted whole blood came the blood RNA, and germline DNA was extracted as well. Sequencing was carried out using peripheral blood. The receptors come from a man aged 35 to 55 with primary liver carcinoma and hepatitis B virus infection.

The genes are TRBV11-3 and TRBJ2-5; D remains unclear. V shed 7 bases and J shed 1 base, with 10 bases lying between them. The CDR3 runs to 13 residues. Germline CDR1 and CDR2: SGHNT and YENEEA. The CDR3 spells CASNFYSQETQYF. The CDR3 nucleotides read TGTGCCAGCAACTTTTACAGCCAAGAGACCCAGTACTTC.

This clonotype was picked up many times. The rearrangement links TRBV6-1 to TRBJ2-7; D could derive from TRBD1 or TRBD2 (5 bases each). There are 14 residues in the CDR3. Deletions cut 5 bases from V and 3 bases from J, with 14 bases between. Germline V gene data show CDR1 as MNHNS and CDR2 as SASEGT. The CDR3 spells CASSNPGRDYEQYF. The CDR3 nucleotides read TGTGCCAGCAGTAACCCGGGACGAGACTACGAGCAGTACTTC.

This clonotype appeared many times. V is TRBV10-3 and J is TRBJ2-2, with 7 nucleotides matching TRBD2. J gave up 3 bases and V 5 bases, and 6 bases lay outside the gene matches. This CDR3 spans 15 amino acids. Germline V gene data show CDR1 as ENHRY and CDR2 as SYGVKD. CDR3 DNA: TGTGCCATCAGTCTGCTAGCGGCTGACACCGGGGAGCTGTTTTTT. It translates to CAISLLAADTGELFF.

By share, this clonotype ranks as medium-sized. This chain uses TRBV11-2 with TRBJ2-3; D remains unclear. V shed 1 base and J shed 2 bases, with 10 bases lying between them. CDR1 is SGHAT and CDR2 is FQNNGV in the germline V gene. The CDR3 spans 15 residues. Here the CDR3 reads CASSLGLEPTDTQYF. The CDR3 DNA reads as TGTGCCAGCAGCTTAGGGCTAGAACCCACAGATACGCAGTATTTT. Using reference TRBV11-2 and TRBJ2-3 for the parts outside the CDR3, the full variable domain is EAGVAQSPRYKIIEKRQSVAFWCNPISGHATLYWYQQILGQGPKLLIQFQNNGVVDDSQLPKDRFSAERLKGVDSTLKIQPAKLEDSAVYLCASSLGLEPTDTQYFGPGTRLTVL.

In this sample, this clonotype turned up a few times. The chain combines TRBV12-3 or TRBV12-4 with TRBJ2-1; possibly TRBD2 for D (5 bases). This CDR3 has 15 amino acids. V lost 6 bases and J lost 0, with 12 bases in between. The CDR3 loop is CASSPRRSSYNEQFF. Here the CDR3 DNA reads TGTGCCAGCAGCCCCAGGAGGAGCTCCTACAATGAGCAGTTCTTC.

Details on this clonotype: At one of its ends the junction is not consistent with the germline gene, which may arise from a read error. The chain links TRBV11-2 to TRBJ2-1; weak D call: TRBD1 (6 bases). The CDR3 contains 14 residues. Germline loops: CDR1 SGHAT, CDR2 FQNNGV. Here the CDR3 DNA reads TGTGCCAGCAATTTCCCGGGACACAACAATGAGCTGTTCTTC. Encoded protein: CASNFPGHNNELFF.

Of note for this clonotype: This sequence may be a read error, since a much larger clone differs from it by one base. The V call is TRBV4-1, the J call TRBJ2-1; TRBD1 is a possible D gene (6 bases). CDR1 MGHRA and CDR2 YSYEKL come from the germline V gene. The CDR3 runs 16 residues. In nucleotides, the CDR3 is TGCGCCAGCAGCCAGGCTTGGACAGTTTCCTACAATGAGCAGCTCTTC. Amino acid sequence: CASSQAWTVSYNEQLF.

Comment on this clonotype: This may come from a read error, since a much larger clone is one base off. The chain couples TRBV6-5 to TRBJ2-2; 9 positions agree with TRBD1. The V gene's germline CDR1 is MNHEY and CDR2 SVGAGI. This CDR3 spans 15 amino acids. In nucleotides, the CDR3 is TGTGCCAGCACCATAGGACAGGGGTACACCTGGGAGCTGTTTTTT. As protein: CASTIGQGYTWELFF.

The chain recombines TRBV11-2 with TRBJ1-1; D is uncertain. CDR3 length equals 14 residues. Trimming pared 8 bases from V and 4 bases from J, leaving 17 bases between. Germline lookup yields CDR1 SGHAT and CDR2 FQNNGV. The CDR3 bases are TGTGCCAGCGGCGCGACAAGGGCTTCCACTGAAGCTTTCTTT. It yields the protein CASGATRASTEAFF.

This clonotype was recorded only once. This sequence may be a read error, since a much larger clone differs from it by one base. CDR3 sequence reads: CAIKGPHPDTLYF. In DNA, the CDR3 is TGTGCCATCAAGGGACCCCACCCAGATACGCTGTATTTT. The V call is TRBV10-3, the J call TRBJ2-3, with D possibly called TRBD1 or TRBD2 (5 bases each). The CDR3 sequence is 13 residues long. Germline V gives CDR1 ENHRY, CDR2 SYGVKD.

Turning to this clonotype: Since the CDR3 does not end with the conserved phenylalanine or tryptophan, this likely comes from a read error. The chain recombines TRBV11-2 with TRBJ2-4; D perhaps matches TRBD1 (6 bases). The V gene's germline CDR1 is SGHAT and CDR2 FQNNGV. The CDR3 consists of 17 residues. CDR3 sequence reads: CASSLDRTALAKNTQYI. The CDR3 region has the DNA TGTGCCAGCAGCTTAGACCGGACAGCTCTAGCCAAAAACACTCAGTACATC.